These 12 T cell receptor beta chains were sequenced from one sample in a study of technical replicates of blood from several donors. Produced via immunoSEQ multiplex PCR; TCRdb's table is partial and in-frame only. The sample includes tens of thousands of clones, about 91% of them seen just once. Material: PBMCs. These receptors originate from a human donor in good health. Some clones in this sample may be carry-over from other donors' samples.

The chain has TRBV7-2 and TRBJ2-5; TRBD2 agrees at 7 bases. V dropped 5 bases and J dropped 1; count of bases not matched to a gene: 16. Germline CDR1 reads SGHTA; CDR2 reads FQGNSA. This CDR3 is 18 amino acids long. The DNA for the CDR3 is TGTGCCAGCAGCCCAAGCCTGGTTAGCGGGCCCTCCCAAGAGACCCAGTACTTC. It translates to CASSPSLVSGPSQETQYF.

This chain connects TRBV4-3 to TRBJ1-3, with a tentative D call TRBD1 (6 bases). Germline CDR1 LGHNA, CDR2 YSLEER. Between the trimmed V and J ends, which lost 1 base and 4 bases, there was a span of 11 bases. There are 15 residues in the CDR3. As DNA, the CDR3 is TGCGCCAGCAGCCAAGCCAACAGGGACGGAAACACCATATATTTT. It encodes CASSQANRDGNTIYF.

V usage is TRBV6-6 and J usage is TRBJ2-1; 8 bases are shared with TRBD1. The CDR3 spans 16 residues. Germline V CDR1 and CDR2: MNHNY, SVGAGI (reference sequence). With 0 bases clipped from V and 6 bases from J, the junction kept 7 bases outside the gene matches. The CDR3 sequence: CASSYSGQGAGNEQFF. DNA of the CDR3: TGTGCCAGCAGTTACTCTGGACAGGGCGCAGGCAATGAGCAGTTCTTC.

The chain employs TRBV29-1 and TRBJ2-7; possibly TRBD1 for D (7 bases). The CDR3 covers 14 residues. The germline CDR1 and CDR2 sequences are SQVTM and ANQGSEA. Deletions cut 3 bases from V and 5 bases from J, with 17 bases between. The CDR3 nucleotides read TGCAGCGTTGACTGGCAGGGGGGTGGGGACGAGCAGTACTTC. Translating gives CSVDWQGGGDEQYF.

The V call is TRBV5-6, the J call TRBJ2-7, with 9 bases identical to TRBD1. The junction had 6 bases not matched to a gene; V was cut back by 6 bases and J by 2 bases. The CDR3 is 14 residues long. Germline-derived CDR1 and CDR2 are SGHDT and YYEEEE. CDR3 residues: CASTFRTGAYEQYF. CDR3 coding DNA: TGTGCCAGCACCTTCCGGACAGGGGCCTACGAGCAGTACTTC.

The rearrangement joins TRBV7-2 to TRBJ2-7; D is uncertain. The germline V gene encodes CDR1 SGHTA and CDR2 FQGNSA. The CDR3 runs to 13 residues. The germline V and J ends were trimmed by 2 bases and 7 bases, with 12 bases remaining between them. CDR3 DNA sequence: TGTGCCAGCAGCTTATGGCAGGAAGGTGAGCAGTACTTC. It encodes CASSLWQEGEQYF.

The chain couples TRBV4-1 to TRBJ1-1, with 8 bases fitting TRBD1. CDR3 length: 15 residues. CDR1 is MGHRA and CDR2 is YSYEKL in the germline V gene. V lost 1 base to trimming and J lost 0 bases; unmatched junction nucleotides: 1. This CDR3 reads CASSQGQGMNTEAFF. In nucleotides, the CDR3 is TGCGCCAGCAGCCAAGGACAGGGGATGAACACTGAAGCTTTCTTT.

The V gene is TRBV6-5, the J gene TRBJ1-2, with a weak D call TRBD1 (5 bases). Trimming pared 10 bases from V and 1 base from J, leaving 10 bases between. Germline CDR1 is MNHEY and CDR2 is SVGAGI. CDR3 length equals 12 residues. The CDR3 reads CATKQVNYGYTF. The CDR3, as DNA: TGTGCCACCAAACAGGTTAACTATGGCTACACCTTC.

The V call is TRBV9, the J call TRBJ2-1, with D perhaps TRBD2 (5 bases). The CDR3 runs to 15 residues. Deletions cut 0 bases from V and 8 bases from J, with 15 bases between. Germline V gene lookup returns CDR1 SGDLS and CDR2 YYNGEE. Written as DNA, the CDR3 is TGTGCCAGCAGCGTAGCGCCTAGCCGGGGTCATGAGCAGTTCTTC. Translation gives CASSVAPSRGHEQFF.

A single count supports this clone. The V and J genes are TRBV19 and TRBJ2-2, with a possible D match to TRBD1 (5 bases). The V gene's germline CDR1 is LNHDA and CDR2 SQIVND (reference sequence). The CDR3 consists of 14 residues. Trimming pared 7 bases from V and 0 bases from J, leaving 9 bases between. The DNA of the CDR3 is TGTGCCAGTACGAGACAGTCGAACACCGGGGAGCTGTTTTTT. Residues: CASTRQSNTGELFF.

V and J are TRBV6-6 and TRBJ2-3; unclear D gene. The CDR3 is 14 residues long. The V gene lost 2 bases and the J gene lost 5 bases, with 11 bases spanning the gap. CDR1 and CDR2 (germline): MNHNY, SVGAGI (reference sequence). The CDR3 spells CASSYGLSEDTQYF. As DNA, the CDR3 is TGTGCCAGCAGTTACGGGTTGAGCGAAGATACGCAGTATTTT.

This clone was seen only a few times. CDR3 DNA sequence: TGTGCCAGCAGTGGCGAGACAGGGGTCTCACCCCTCCACTTT. Residues: CASSGETGVSPLHF. This chain joins TRBV6-1 and TRBJ1-6, with 8 bases fitting TRBD1. V lost 4 bases to trimming and J lost 10 bases; unmatched junction nucleotides: 6. The V gene's germline CDR1 is MNHNS and CDR2 SASEGT. The CDR3 totals 14 residues.